Listed below are T cell receptor beta chains from one sample, sequenced in a study of cytomegalovirus exposure and HLA in healthy donors. Sequencing was performed with immunoSEQ multiplex PCR; in TCRdb, only in-frame clones are kept and a portion is missing. Of some 120,000 clones listed, about 69% are singletons. The sequenced sample consisted of PBMCs. The receptors shown here come from a young woman in good health and CMV-seronegative. CDR3s include the opening cysteine and the closing phenylalanine or tryptophan. The D gene is left open where the match is weak. A row's size may be missing; if present it is once, few, many or a size class.

D gene,J gene,clone size,V gene,CDR3 length,CDR3 protein,CDR3 DNA
TRBD1,TRBJ1-2,.,TRBV13,14,CASSLGSGGYGYTF,TGTGCCAGCAGCTTAGGGTCAGGGGGCTATGGCTACACCTTC
TRBD1,TRBJ1-4,few,TRBV5-4,13,CASSGDRNEKLFF,TGTGCCAGCAGCGGGGACAGGAATGAAAAACTGTTTTTT
.,TRBJ2-5,few,TRBV5-4,13,CASSFGGEETQYF,TGTGCCAGCAGCTTTGGAGGGGAGGAGACCCAGTACTTC
.,TRBJ2-3,.,TRBV11-2,12,CASTSKGATQYF,TGTGCCAGCACCTCAAAAGGGGCTACGCAGTATTTT
TRBD2,TRBJ2-7,.,TRBV10-3,18,CAISSGTSGNSFSYEQYF,TGTGCCATCAGCTCCGGGACTAGCGGGAATTCCTTCTCCTACGAGCAGTACTTC
TRBD1,TRBJ1-2,.,TRBV2,13,CASSVGQGVGYTF,TGTGCCAGCAGTGTCGGACAGGGGGTTGGCTACACCTTC
TRBD2,TRBJ2-3,.,TRBV9,16,CASSGSSGGTTDTQYF,TGTGCCAGCAGCGGATCTAGCGGGGGGACCACAGATACGCAGTATTTT
.,TRBJ1-1,few,TRBV28,13,CASRYTGGTEAFF,TGTGCCAGCAGGTACACCGGCGGCACTGAAGCTTTCTTT
.,TRBJ1-6,.,TRBV2,22,CASSEAPQWTGKKSSYNSPLHF,TGTGCCAGCAGTGAAGCGCCCCAGTGGACGGGGAAGAAGAGCTCCTATAATTCACCCCTCCACTTT
.,TRBJ1-1,.,TRBV5-1,14,CASSLDLGRPEAFF,TGCGCCAGCAGCTTGGATCTCGGGAGGCCTGAAGCTTTCTTT
.,TRBJ2-3,.,TRBV28,16,CASSLYASALTDTQYF,TGTGCCAGCAGTTTATATGCTAGCGCACTAACAGATACGCAGTATTTT
.,TRBJ1-4,.,TRBV7-2,15,CASRSTGTTNEKLFF,TGTGCCAGCAGATCCACAGGGACAACTAATGAAAAACTGTTTTTT
TRBD1,TRBJ2-5,.,TRBV4-2,16,CASSQGPTGTQETQYF,TGTGCCAGCAGCCAAGGCCCGACAGGGACCCAAGAGACCCAGTACTTC
TRBD1,TRBJ1-2,few,TRBV28,14,CASSSGTGGPGYTF,TGTGCCAGCAGTTCCGGGACAGGGGGCCCTGGCTACACCTTC
TRBD1,TRBJ2-7,.,TRBV9,14,CASSSDRESDEQYF,TGTGCCAGCAGCAGCGACAGGGAATCGGACGAGCAGTACTTC
.,TRBJ1-4,once,TRBV28,15,CASSDTGILLEKLFF,TGTGCCAGCAGTGATACAGGGATTTTACTAGAAAAACTGTTTTTT
.,TRBJ2-7,once,TRBV20-1,11,CSESIRDEQYF,TGCAGTGAATCGATCAGGGACGAGCAGTACTTC
TRBD1,TRBJ2-7,.,TRBV6-6,14,CASSYGQGWDEQYF,TGTGCCAGCAGTTACGGACAGGGCTGGGACGAGCAGTACTTC
.,TRBJ2-6,.,TRBV5-6,17,CASSAGPAYSGANVLTF,TGTGCCAGCAGCGCGGGGCCGGCGTACTCTGGGGCCAACGTCCTGACTTTC
.,TRBJ1-5,.,TRBV7-2,15,CASSLGGGAGQPQHF,TGTGCCAGCAGCTTAGGGGGGGGCGCGGGTCAGCCCCAGCATTTT
.,TRBJ2-3,few,TRBV14,17,CASSQDLPGLRRDTQYF,TGTGCCAGCAGCCAAGATCTTCCGGGGTTACGAAGAGATACGCAGTATTTT
.,TRBJ2-7,.,TRBV7-9,14,CASSFEQSSYEQYF,TGTGCCAGCAGCTTCGAACAGAGCTCCTACGAGCAGTACTTC
.,TRBJ2-1,few,TRBV4-1,13,CASSPFSGDEQFF,TGCGCCAGCAGCCCCTTTTCGGGGGATGAGCAGTTCTTC
.,TRBJ1-6,.,TRBV5-1,15,CASSLEGSYNSPLHF,TGCGCCAGCAGCTTGGAGGGGTCCTATAATTCACCCCTCCACTTT
.,TRBJ2-2,few,TRBV13,14,CASSFQGTTGELFF,TGTGCCAGCAGCTTTCAGGGTACAACCGGGGAGCTGTTTTTT
TRBD1,TRBJ2-1,.,TRBV18,15,CASSPPTGAVNEQFF,TGTGCCAGCTCACCACCGACAGGGGCGGTTAATGAGCAGTTCTTC
TRBD2,TRBJ2-1,few,TRBV6-1,15,CASSELAGGYNEQFF,TGTGCCAGCAGTGAACTAGCGGGGGGTTACAATGAGCAGTTCTTC
TRBD1,TRBJ2-7,.,TRBV10-3,13,CASRDDREHEQYF,TGTGCCTCCCGCGACGACAGGGAACACGAGCAGTACTTC